Listed below are T cell receptor beta chains from one sample, sequenced in a study of cytomegalovirus exposure and HLA in healthy donors. Assay: immunoSEQ multiplex PCR; the TCRdb copy retains only in-frame clones and omits some. The sample lists some 150,000 clones, about 65% occurring once. What was sequenced was PBMCs. The origin of the receptors is a woman aged 25 to 45 in good health and CMV-seronegative. Each CDR3 is given with its conserved first and last residue. D genes are given only for firm matches. Size is stated for part of the rows, as once, few or many counts, or as a class when the clone is expanded.

clone_size d_call j_call v_call cdr3_aa cdr3_nt
. TRBD1 TRBJ1-1 TRBV7-9 CASSLGGTGLAFF TGTGCCAGCAGCTTAGGTGGGACAGGGTTGGCTTTCTTT
. . TRBJ1-2 TRBV4-3 CASSQALGGFGGYTF TGCGCCAGCAGCCAAGCTCTCGGAGGGTTCGGTGGCTACACCTTC
. TRBD2 TRBJ2-2 TRBV5-4 CASSPGGAANTGELFF TGTGCCAGCAGCCCGGGAGGGGCTGCGAACACCGGGGAGCTGTTTTTT
once TRBD1 TRBJ2-1 TRBV9 CASSAGQAPGSYNEQFF TGTGCCAGCAGCGCAGGACAGGCGCCGGGCTCCTACAATGAGCAGTTCTTC
few TRBD1 TRBJ1-3 TRBV30 CAWSGGQGYTIYF TGTGCCTGGAGTGGAGGACAGGGGTACACCATATATTTT
. TRBD2 TRBJ2-1 TRBV28 CASSSTPGRGREASSYNEQFF TGTGCCAGCAGTTCAACACCAGGCCGCGGGAGGGAAGCAAGTTCCTACAATGAGCAGTTCTTC
. TRBD1 TRBJ2-7 TRBV10-3 CAISVTGGEQYF TGTGCCATCAGTGTAACAGGGGGAGAGCAGTACTTC
few . TRBJ1-5 TRBV19 CASSIGAAGSNQPQHF TGTGCCAGTAGTATCGGGGCAGCGGGTAGCAATCAGCCCCAGCATTTT
once . TRBJ2-7 TRBV6-1 CASSASGSHQYF TGTGCCAGCAGTGCGTCCGGGTCCCATCAGTACTTC
. . TRBJ2-2 TRBV6-1 CATWGWGTGELFF TGTGCCACTTGGGGCTGGGGTACCGGGGAGCTGTTTTTT
. . TRBJ1-4 TRBV5-6 CASSRFGQLDEKLFF TGTGCCAGCAGCCGGTTTGGACAGCTAGATGAAAAACTGTTTTTT
few TRBD1 TRBJ1-2 TRBV5-8 CASSSKQGDGYTF TGTGCCAGCAGCTCAAAACAGGGGGATGGCTACACCTTC
. TRBD2 TRBJ2-3 TRBV9 CASSVASGGGTDTQYF TGTGCCAGCAGCGTAGCTTCGGGAGGTGGCACAGATACGCAGTATTTT
. . TRBJ1-1 TRBV5-1 CASGLGGPNTEAFF TGCGCCAGTGGACTAGGGGGGCCGAACACTGAAGCTTTCTTT
few . TRBJ2-5 TRBV6-1 CASSEERAQPGGRETQYF TGTGCCAGCAGTGAGGAGCGGGCCCAACCTGGAGGTAGAGAGACCCAGTACTTC
. . TRBJ1-5 TRBV5-1 CASSLFEGNQPQHF TGCGCCAGCAGCTTGTTCGAGGGCAACCAGCCCCAGCATTTT
. . TRBJ2-7 TRBV15 CATSRGLSSYEQYF TGTGCCACCAGCAGAGGTCTGAGCTCCTACGAGCAGTACTTC
. . TRBJ2-1 TRBV9 CASSVGSGGNEQFF TGTGCCAGCAGCGTAGGCTCCGGTGGCAATGAGCAGTTCTTC
. TRBD2 TRBJ2-7 TRBV9 CASSLRLAGGDEQYF TGTGCCAGCAGCTTGAGACTAGCGGGAGGGGACGAGCAGTACTTC
. . TRBJ2-5 TRBV5-1 CASSPGTHKETQYF TGCGCCAGCAGCCCAGGGACTCACAAAGAGACCCAGTACTTC
few TRBD1 TRBJ1-2 TRBV28 CASSTPGTGGSYGYTF TGTGCCAGCAGTACCCCCGGGACAGGTGGGAGCTATGGCTACACCTTC
few . TRBJ1-1 TRBV6-5 CASSRIPGDTEAFF TGTGCCAGCAGTCGGATCCCCGGGGACACTGAAGCTTTCTTT
. . TRBJ2-2 TRBV19 CASSESGANTGELFF TGTGCCAGTAGCGAGAGCGGAGCGAACACCGGGGAGCTGTTTTTT
. TRBD1 TRBJ1-5 TRBV6-6 CASKTRTGNQPQHF TGTGCCAGCAAGACGAGGACAGGGAATCAGCCCCAGCATTTT
. TRBD1 TRBJ1-2 TRBV5-1 CASSPGTGDGYTF TGCGCCAGCAGCCCGGGGACAGGGGATGGCTACACCTTC
. . TRBJ2-5 TRBV5-6 CASSSRYRAQETQYF TGTGCCAGCAGCTCTCGGTACAGAGCCCAAGAGACCCAGTACTTC
few . TRBJ1-3 TRBV28 CASSLYQGAGGNTIYF TGTGCCAGCAGTTTATATCAGGGTGCGGGGGGAAACACCATATATTTT
. . TRBJ1-3 TRBV7-9 CASSPFAQDSGNTIYF TGTGCCAGCAGCCCGTTTGCCCAGGACTCTGGAAACACCATATATTTT
. . TRBJ1-3 TRBV7-2 CASSLAQGQSGNTIYF TGTGCCAGCAGCTTAGCGCAGGGGCAATCTGGAAACACCATATATTTT
. . TRBJ1-2 TRBV2 CASTPRARTNQGYGYTF TGTGCCAGCACCCCCCGCGCGAGGACTAACCAGGGTTATGGCTACACCTTC
. . TRBJ1-5 TRBV7-6 CASSPDNNQPQHF TGTGCCAGCAGCCCCGACAACAATCAGCCCCAGCATTTT
. TRBD1 TRBJ1-4 TRBV6-5 CASRPTGAAEKLFF TGTGCCAGCAGGCCGACAGGGGCGGCGGAAAAACTGTTTTTT
. . TRBJ1-5 TRBV15 CATSRDIGQFNQPQHF TGTGCCACCAGCAGAGATATTGGGCAGTTCAATCAGCCCCAGCATTTT
. . TRBJ1-1 TRBV7-2 CASSFQGTNTEAFF TGTGCCAGCAGCTTCCAGGGGACGAACACTGAAGCTTTCTTT
few . TRBJ1-2 TRBV7-9 CASSGPRVSGYGYTF TGTGCCAGCAGCGGACCCAGGGTGTCGGGCTATGGCTACACCTTC
few TRBD2 TRBJ2-1 TRBV27 CASSPLSGTSIPEQFF TGTGCCAGCAGTCCTCTCAGCGGGACCAGCATTCCTGAGCAGTTCTTC
few . TRBJ2-7 TRBV28 CASSFLVQDYEQYF TGTGCCAGCAGTTTTCTTGTACAGGACTACGAGCAGTACTTC
. . TRBJ2-5 TRBV2 CASTYTQETQYF TGTGCCAGCACCTATACCCAAGAGACCCAGTACTTC
. . TRBJ2-1 TRBV10-3 CAINRHGGVSDEQFF TGTGCCATCAACAGACACGGCGGGGTAAGCGATGAGCAGTTCTTC
few . TRBJ1-2 TRBV29-1 CSVGVSWDKPYYNGYTF TGCAGCGTTGGTGTAAGTTGGGACAAACCTTATTACAATGGCTACACCTTC
. . TRBJ1-2 TRBV19 CASSIRSANYGYTF TGTGCCAGTAGTATCAGGTCAGCTAACTATGGCTACACCTTC
. TRBD1 TRBJ2-5 TRBV5-4 CASSLATGQETQYF TGTGCCAGCAGCTTGGCGACAGGGCAAGAGACCCAGTACTTC
. TRBD2 TRBJ2-1 TRBV11-2 CASSLDQMAGGPSAYNEQFF TGTGCCAGCAGCTTAGACCAAATGGCGGGAGGGCCATCGGCCTACAATGAGCAGTTCTTC
. . TRBJ2-3 TRBV25-1 CASSYPGTDTQYF TGTGCCAGCAGTTATCCAGGGACAGATACGCAGTATTTT
. . TRBJ2-7 TRBV28 CASNGHLSYEQYF TGTGCCAGCAATGGGCATCTGTCCTACGAGCAGTACTTC
few TRBD1 TRBJ1-4 TRBV25-1 CASSDHGTGDEKLFF TGTGCCAGCAGTGACCACGGGACAGGGGATGAAAAACTGTTTTTT
. . TRBJ2-2 TRBV2 CAGGGAGELFF TGTGCTGGGGGCGGTGCCGGGGAGCTGTTTTTT
. . TRBJ1-2 TRBV9 CASSGEGVGYGYTF TGTGCCAGCAGCGGGGAGGGGGTGGGCTATGGCTACACCTTC
. TRBD1 TRBJ2-5 TRBV7-2 CASSSRTGQTQETQYF TGTGCCAGCAGCTCAAGGACAGGGCAAACTCAAGAGACCCAGTACTTC
. . TRBJ2-7 TRBV18 CASSPRGIAYEQYF TGTGCCAGCTCACCCAGAGGAATTGCCTACGAGCAGTACTTC
. . TRBJ2-7 TRBV2 CASQRTETYEQYF TGTGCCAGCCAAAGGACAGAGACCTACGAGCAGTACTTC
. TRBD2 TRBJ2-7 TRBV7-2 CASSLVAGAYEQYF TGTGCCAGCAGCTTAGTAGCGGGGGCTTACGAGCAGTACTTC
. . TRBJ1-2 TRBV28 CASSGTYAGYTF TGTGCCAGCAGTGGTACATACGCCGGCTACACCTTC
. . TRBJ2-7 TRBV10-2 CASSDRGVYEQYF TGCGCCAGCAGTGATCGGGGAGTATACGAGCAGTACTTC